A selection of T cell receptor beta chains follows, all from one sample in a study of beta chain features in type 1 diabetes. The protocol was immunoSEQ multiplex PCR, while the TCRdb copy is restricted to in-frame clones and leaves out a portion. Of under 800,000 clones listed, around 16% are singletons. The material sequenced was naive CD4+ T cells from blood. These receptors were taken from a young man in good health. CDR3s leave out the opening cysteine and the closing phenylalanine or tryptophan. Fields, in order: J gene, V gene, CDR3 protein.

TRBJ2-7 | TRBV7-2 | ASSSFRGAGREQY
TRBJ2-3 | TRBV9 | ASSPPAAAGTDTQY
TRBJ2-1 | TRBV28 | ASSGTSGRYNEQF
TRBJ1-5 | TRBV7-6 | ASSPPGQPQH
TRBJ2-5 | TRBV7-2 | ASSSVAGGRETQY
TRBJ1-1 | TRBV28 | ASSLLGGDTEAF
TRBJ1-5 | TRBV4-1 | ASSPGRRGSNQPQH
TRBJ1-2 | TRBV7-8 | ASSLSYGSSRLIYGYT
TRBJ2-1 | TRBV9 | ASSVVVHYNEQF
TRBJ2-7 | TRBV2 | ASSEGQWQEQY
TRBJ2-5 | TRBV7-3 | ASSPGTSQETQY
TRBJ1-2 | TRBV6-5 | ASLDLTPYGYT
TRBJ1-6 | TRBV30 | AWIGGGSSESLH
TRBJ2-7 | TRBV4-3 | ASSSRTGSYEQY
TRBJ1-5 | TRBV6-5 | ASRMTGNNQPQH